Listed here are 2 T cell receptor beta chains from one sample, sequenced in a study of T cell responses to AZD1222 COVID-19 vaccine. Assay used: immunoSEQ multiplex PCR; TCRdb lists only in-frame clones, some missing. The sample holds around 100,000 clones, nearly 90% seen once. The sequences come from peripheral blood, collected 28 days after the second AZD1222 dose. These receptors were collected from an adult who received the AZD1222 COVID-19 vaccine.

The rearrangement joins TRBV5-1 to TRBJ2-2; D is uncertain. The CDR3 loop spans 12 amino acids. Germline assignment: CDR1 SGHRS and CDR2 YFSETQ. V dropped 3 bases and J dropped 7 bases, with 7 bases sitting between them. CDR3 in DNA: TGCGCCAGCAGCTACGAAGGCGGGGAGCTGTTTTTT. Its translation: CASSYEGGELFF.

V usage is TRBV9 and J usage is TRBJ2-2; D is perhaps TRBD1 (5 bases). There are 16 residues in the CDR3. Germline V gene data show CDR1 as SGDLS and CDR2 as YYNGEE. Trimming removed 3 bases at V and 1 base at J, with 13 bases between. The CDR3 loop is CASSARTNLNTGELFF. CDR3 in DNA: TGTGCCAGCAGCGCCAGGACAAATCTGAACACCGGGGAGCTGTTTTTT.